This T cell receptor (beta chain) came from a study of T cells in Graves' hyperthyroidism and ophthalmopathy. The wider study: Pretreatment peripheral blood was obtained at initial diagnosis.

When ophthalmopathy did not progress within 18 months, Graves' hyperthyroidism was considered stable. In making diagnoses, clinical symptoms, serum thyroxine and TRAb, thyroid ultrasound and orbital computed tomography were all used. Authors of the study amplified TCR beta CDR3 regions from RNA transcripts. Primed by the HTBI set, a first-round RT-PCR was run on the TCR CDR3. Via MiXCR, TCRdb re-called the multiplex PCR reads, giving one row per CDR3 protein. The sample shows a few hundred thousand distinct CDR3 sequences, 14% of them seen only once. Findings of the study overall: From stable hyperthyroidism, ophthalmopathy was separated by a 13 V-J model.

This clonotype was picked up many times. What it binds is not known. Germline CDR1 is SGHRS and CDR2 is YFSETQ. This CDR3 contains 14 residues. Trimming shortened V by 3 bases and J by 1 base, and 10 bases separated the two germline ends. The sequence derives from a woman between 35 and 50 years old with Graves' hyperthyroidism. V gene TRBV5-1 combines with J gene TRBJ1-1, with D uncertain. The source material was blood. The CDR3 DNA reads TGCGCCAGCAGCTCTCAGGACGGGAACACTGAAGCTTTCTTT. Translating gives CASSSQDGNTEAFF.